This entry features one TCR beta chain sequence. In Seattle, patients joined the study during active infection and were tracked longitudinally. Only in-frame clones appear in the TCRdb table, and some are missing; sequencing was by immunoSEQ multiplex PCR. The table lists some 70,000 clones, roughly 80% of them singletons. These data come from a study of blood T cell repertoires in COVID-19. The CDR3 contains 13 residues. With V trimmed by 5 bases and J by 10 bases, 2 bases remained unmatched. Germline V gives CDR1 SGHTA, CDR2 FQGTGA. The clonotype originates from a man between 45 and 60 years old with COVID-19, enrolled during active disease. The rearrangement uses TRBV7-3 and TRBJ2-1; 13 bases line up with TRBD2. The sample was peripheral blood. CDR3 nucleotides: TGTGCCAGCAGCGGGGGACTAGCGGGAGAGCAGTTCTTC. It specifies CASSGGLAGEQFF.